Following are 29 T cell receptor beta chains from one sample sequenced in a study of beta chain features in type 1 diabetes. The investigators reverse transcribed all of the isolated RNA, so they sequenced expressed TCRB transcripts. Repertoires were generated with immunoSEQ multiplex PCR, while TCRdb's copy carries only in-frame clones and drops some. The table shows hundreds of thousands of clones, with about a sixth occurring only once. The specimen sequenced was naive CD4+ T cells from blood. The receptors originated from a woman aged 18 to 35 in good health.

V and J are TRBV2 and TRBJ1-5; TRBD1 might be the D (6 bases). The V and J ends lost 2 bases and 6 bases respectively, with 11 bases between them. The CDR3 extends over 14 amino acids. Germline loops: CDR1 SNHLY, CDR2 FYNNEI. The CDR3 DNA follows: TGTGCCAGCAGTGAAACAGGGAGAGGTCAGCCCCAGCATTTT. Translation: CASSETGRGQPQHF.

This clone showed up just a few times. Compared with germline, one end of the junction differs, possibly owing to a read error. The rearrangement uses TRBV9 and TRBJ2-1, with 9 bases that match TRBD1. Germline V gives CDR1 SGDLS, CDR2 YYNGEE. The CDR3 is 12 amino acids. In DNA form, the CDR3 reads TGTGCCAGCAGCGCCGGGGGACAGGGAGAAATCTTC. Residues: CASSAGGQGEIF.

The CDR3 nucleotides are TGTGCCAGCGATTCCCAAGGACAGCAAGAGACCCAGTACTTC. It specifies CASDSQGQQETQYF. This sequence joins TRBV28 and TRBJ2-5; D possibly corresponds to TRBD1 (6 bases). The CDR3 has 14 residues. Germline V gene sequence: CDR1 MDHEN, CDR2 SYDVKM. V was cut by 8 bases and J by 2 bases, with 15 bases left in between. The variable domain in full, with the rest retrieved from reference TRBV28 and TRBJ2-5, is DVKVTQSSRYLVKRTGEKVFLECVQDMDHENMFWYRQDPGLGLRLIYFSYDVKMKEKGDIPEGYSVSREKKERFSLILESASTNQTSMYLCASDSQGQQETQYFGPGTRLLVL.

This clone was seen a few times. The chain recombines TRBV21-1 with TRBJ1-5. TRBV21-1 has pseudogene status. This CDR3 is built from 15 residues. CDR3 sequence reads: CASSSPRGRQQPQHF. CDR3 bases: TGTGCCAGCAGCTCTCCCCGGGGAAGGCAACAGCCCCAGCATTTT.

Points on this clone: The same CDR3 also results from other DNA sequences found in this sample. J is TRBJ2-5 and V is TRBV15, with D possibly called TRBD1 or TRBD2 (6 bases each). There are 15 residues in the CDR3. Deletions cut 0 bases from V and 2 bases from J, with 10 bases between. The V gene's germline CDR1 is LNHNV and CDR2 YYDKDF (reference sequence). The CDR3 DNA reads TGTGCCACCAGCAGAGACCTAGGGGGGCAAGAGACCCAGTACTTC. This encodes CATSRDLGGQETQYF. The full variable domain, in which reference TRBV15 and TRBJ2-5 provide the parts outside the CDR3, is DAMVIQNPRYQVTQFGKPVTLSCSQTLNHNVMYWYQQKSSQAPKLLFHYYDKDFNNEADTPDNFQSRRPNTSFCFLDIRSPGLGDTAMYLCATSRDLGGQETQYFGPGTRLLVL.

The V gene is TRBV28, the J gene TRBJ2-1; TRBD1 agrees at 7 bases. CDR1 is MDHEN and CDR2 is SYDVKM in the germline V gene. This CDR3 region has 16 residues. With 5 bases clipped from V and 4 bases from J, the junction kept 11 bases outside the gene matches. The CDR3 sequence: CASSPASGGIYNEQFF. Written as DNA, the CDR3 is TGTGCCAGCAGTCCGGCCTCAGGGGGTATTTACAATGAGCAGTTCTTC.

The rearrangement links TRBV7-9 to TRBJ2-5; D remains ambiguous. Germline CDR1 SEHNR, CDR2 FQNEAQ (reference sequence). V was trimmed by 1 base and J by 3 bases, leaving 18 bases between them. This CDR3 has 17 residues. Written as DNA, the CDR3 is TGTGCCAGCAGCTTAGAAGTCGGGTCGTCTAAAAAAGAGACCCAGTACTTC. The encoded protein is CASSLEVGSSKKETQYF.

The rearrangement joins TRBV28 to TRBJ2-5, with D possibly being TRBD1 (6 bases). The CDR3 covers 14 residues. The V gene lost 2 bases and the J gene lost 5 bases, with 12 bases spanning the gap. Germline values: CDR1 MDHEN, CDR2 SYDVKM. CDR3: CASSLVNRAETQYF. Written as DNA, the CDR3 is TGTGCCAGCAGTTTAGTTAACAGGGCTGAGACCCAGTACTTC. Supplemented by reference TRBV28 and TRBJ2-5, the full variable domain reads DVKVTQSSRYLVKRTGEKVFLECVQDMDHENMFWYRQDPGLGLRLIYFSYDVKMKEKGDIPEGYSVSREKKERFSLILESASTNQTSMYLCASSLVNRAETQYFGPGTRLLVL.

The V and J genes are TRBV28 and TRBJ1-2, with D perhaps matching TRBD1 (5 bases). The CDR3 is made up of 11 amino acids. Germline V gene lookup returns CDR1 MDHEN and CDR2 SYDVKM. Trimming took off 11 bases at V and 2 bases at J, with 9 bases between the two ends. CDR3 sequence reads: CAAQGNYGYTF. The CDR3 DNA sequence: TGTGCCGCTCAGGGAAACTATGGCTACACCTTC.

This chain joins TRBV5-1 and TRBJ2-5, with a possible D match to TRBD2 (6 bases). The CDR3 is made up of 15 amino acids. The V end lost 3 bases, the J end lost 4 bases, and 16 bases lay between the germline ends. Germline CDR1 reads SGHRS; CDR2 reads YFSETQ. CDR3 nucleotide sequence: TGCGCCAGCAGCTCCCTCCCTACTAGCCCAGAGACCCAGTACTTC. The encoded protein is CASSSLPTSPETQYF.

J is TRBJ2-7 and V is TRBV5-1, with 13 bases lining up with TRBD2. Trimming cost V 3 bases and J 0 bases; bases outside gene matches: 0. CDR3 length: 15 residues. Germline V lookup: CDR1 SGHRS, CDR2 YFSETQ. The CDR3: CASSWTSGSSYEQYF. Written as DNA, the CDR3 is TGCGCCAGCAGCTGGACTAGCGGGAGCTCCTACGAGCAGTACTTC.

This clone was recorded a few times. CDR3 DNA sequence: TGTGCCAGCAGCACCCGGACAGGAACGAACACCGGGGAGCTGTTTTTT. Amino acid sequence: CASSTRTGTNTGELFF. This chain connects TRBV5-5 to TRBJ2-2; 7 positions agree with TRBD1. The germline CDR1 and CDR2 sequences are SGHKS and YYEKEE (reference sequence). After removal of 4 bases from V and 0 bases from J, the junction contained 6 bases not matched to a gene. The CDR3 is made up of 16 amino acids.

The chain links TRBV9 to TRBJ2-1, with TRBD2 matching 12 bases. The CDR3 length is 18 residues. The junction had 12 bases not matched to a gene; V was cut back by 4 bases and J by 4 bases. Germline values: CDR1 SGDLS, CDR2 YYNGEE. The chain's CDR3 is CASSKKIRGLAGYNEQFF. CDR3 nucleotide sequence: TGTGCCAGCAGCAAAAAGATTCGGGGACTAGCGGGTTACAATGAGCAGTTCTTC.

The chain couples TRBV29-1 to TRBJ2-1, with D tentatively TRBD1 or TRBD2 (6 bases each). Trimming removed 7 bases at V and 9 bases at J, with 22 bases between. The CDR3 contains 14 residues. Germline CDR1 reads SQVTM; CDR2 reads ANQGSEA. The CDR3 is CSAKGGSSSGEQFF. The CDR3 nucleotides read TGCAGCGCCAAAGGGGGGAGTAGTAGCGGTGAGCAGTTCTTC.

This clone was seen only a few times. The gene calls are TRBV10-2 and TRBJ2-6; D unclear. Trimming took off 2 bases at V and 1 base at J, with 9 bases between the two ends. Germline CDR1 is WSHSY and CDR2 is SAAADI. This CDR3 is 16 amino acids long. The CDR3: CASSELLGSGANVLTF. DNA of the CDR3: TGCGCCAGCAGTGAGCTCTTGGGGTCTGGGGCCAACGTCCTGACTTTC.

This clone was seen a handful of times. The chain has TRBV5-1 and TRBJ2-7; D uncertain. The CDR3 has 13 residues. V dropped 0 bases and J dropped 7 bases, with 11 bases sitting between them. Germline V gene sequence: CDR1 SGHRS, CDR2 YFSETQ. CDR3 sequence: CASSLGVLGEQYF. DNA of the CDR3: TGCGCCAGCAGCTTGGGGGTCCTCGGGGAGCAGTACTTC.

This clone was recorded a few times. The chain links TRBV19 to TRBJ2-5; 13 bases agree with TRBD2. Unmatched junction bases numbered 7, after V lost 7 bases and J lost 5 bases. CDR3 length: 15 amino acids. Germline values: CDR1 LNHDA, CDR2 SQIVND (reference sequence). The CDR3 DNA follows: TGTGCCAGTACCGGGACTAGCGGGAATTGGGAGACCCAGTACTTC. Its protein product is CASTGTSGNWETQYF. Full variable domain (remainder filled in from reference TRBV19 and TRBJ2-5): DGGITQSPKYLFRKEGQNVTLSCEQNLNHDAMYWYRQDPGQGLRLIYYSQIVNDFQKGDIAEGYSVSREKKESFPLTVTSAQKNPTAFYLCASTGTSGNWETQYFGPGTRLLVL.

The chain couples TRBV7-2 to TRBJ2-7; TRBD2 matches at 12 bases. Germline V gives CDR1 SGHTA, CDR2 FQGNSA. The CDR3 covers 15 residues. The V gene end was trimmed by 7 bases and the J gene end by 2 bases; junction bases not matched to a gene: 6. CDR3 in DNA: TGTGCCAGCACCCTCCTAGCGGGAGGGCCCTACGAGCAGTACTTC. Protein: CASTLLAGGPYEQYF. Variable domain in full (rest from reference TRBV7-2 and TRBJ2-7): GAGVSQSPSNKVTEKGKDVELRCDPISGHTALYWYRQSLGQGLEFLIYFQGNSAPDKSGLPSDRFSAERTGGSVSTLTIQRTQQEDSAVYLCASTLLAGGPYEQYFGPGTRLTVT.

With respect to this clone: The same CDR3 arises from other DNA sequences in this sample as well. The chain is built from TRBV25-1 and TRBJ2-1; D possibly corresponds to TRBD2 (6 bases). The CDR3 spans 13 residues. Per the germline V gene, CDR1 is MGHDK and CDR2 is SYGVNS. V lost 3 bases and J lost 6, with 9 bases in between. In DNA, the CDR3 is TGTGCCAGCAGTGAGCCTAGCGTCAATGAGCAGTTCTTC. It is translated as CASSEPSVNEQFF.

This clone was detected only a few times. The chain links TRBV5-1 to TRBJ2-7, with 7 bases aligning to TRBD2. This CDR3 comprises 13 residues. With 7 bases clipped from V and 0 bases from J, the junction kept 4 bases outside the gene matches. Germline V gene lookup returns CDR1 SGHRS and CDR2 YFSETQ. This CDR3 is CASSGTTSYEQYF. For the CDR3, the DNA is TGCGCCAGCTCCGGGACTACCTCCTACGAGCAGTACTTC.

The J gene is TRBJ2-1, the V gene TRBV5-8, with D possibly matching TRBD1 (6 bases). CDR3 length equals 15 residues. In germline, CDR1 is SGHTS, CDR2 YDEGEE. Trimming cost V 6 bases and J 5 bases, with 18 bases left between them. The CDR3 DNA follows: TGTGCCAGCACCCAGACAGGCCCTCAAGACAATGAGCAGTTCTTC. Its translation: CASTQTGPQDNEQFF.

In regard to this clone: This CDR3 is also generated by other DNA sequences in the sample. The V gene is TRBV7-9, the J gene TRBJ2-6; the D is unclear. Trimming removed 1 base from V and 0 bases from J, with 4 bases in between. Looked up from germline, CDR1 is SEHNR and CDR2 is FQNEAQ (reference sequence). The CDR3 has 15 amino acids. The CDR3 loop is CASSLGSSGANVLTF. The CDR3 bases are TGTGCCAGCAGCTTAGGTTCCTCTGGGGCCAACGTCCTGACTTTC.

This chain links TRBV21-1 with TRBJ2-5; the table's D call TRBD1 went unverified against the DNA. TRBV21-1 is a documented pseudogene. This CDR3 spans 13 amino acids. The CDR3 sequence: CASSAGKQETQYF. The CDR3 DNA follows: TGTGCCAGCAGCGCAGGGAAACAAGAGACCCAGTACTTC.

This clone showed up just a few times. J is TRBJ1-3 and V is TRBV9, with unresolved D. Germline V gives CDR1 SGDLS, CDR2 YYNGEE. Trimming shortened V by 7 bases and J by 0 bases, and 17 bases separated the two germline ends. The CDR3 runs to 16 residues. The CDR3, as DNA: TGTGCCAGCGGGTGGGAGGACGGGAGCTCTGGAAACACCATATATTTT. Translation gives CASGWEDGSSGNTIYF. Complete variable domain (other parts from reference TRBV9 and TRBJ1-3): DSGVTQTPKHLITATGQRVTLRCSPRSGDLSVYWYQQSLDQGLQFLIQYYNGEERAKGNILERFSAQQFPDLHSELNLSSLELGDSALYFCASGWEDGSSGNTIYFGEGSWLTVV.

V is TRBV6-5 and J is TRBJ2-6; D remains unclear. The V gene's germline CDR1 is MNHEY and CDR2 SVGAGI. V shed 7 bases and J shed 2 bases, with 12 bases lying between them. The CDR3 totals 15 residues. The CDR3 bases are TGTGCCAGCACCGTAGGCGGTGCTGGGGCCAACGTCCTGACTTTC. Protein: CASTVGGAGANVLTF.

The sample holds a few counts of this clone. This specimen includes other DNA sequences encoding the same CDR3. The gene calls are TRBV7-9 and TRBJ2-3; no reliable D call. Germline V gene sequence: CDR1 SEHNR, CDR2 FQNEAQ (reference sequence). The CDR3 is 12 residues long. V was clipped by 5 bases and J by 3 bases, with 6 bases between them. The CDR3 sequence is CASSLRTDTQYF. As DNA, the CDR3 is TGTGCCAGCAGCCTCAGAACAGATACGCAGTATTTT.

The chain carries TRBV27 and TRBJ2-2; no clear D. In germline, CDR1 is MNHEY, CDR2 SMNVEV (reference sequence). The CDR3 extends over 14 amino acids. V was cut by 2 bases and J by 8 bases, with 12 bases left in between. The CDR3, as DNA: TGTGCCAGCAGTTTACGGCATGGTTCGGGGGAGCTGTTTTTT. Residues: CASSLRHGSGELFF.

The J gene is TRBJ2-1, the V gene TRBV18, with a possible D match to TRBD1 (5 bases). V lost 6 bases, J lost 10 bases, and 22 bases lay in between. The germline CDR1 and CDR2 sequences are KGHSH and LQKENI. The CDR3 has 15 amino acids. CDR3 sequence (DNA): TGTGCCAGCTCGACCACGCCGACAGACCCTGGGGAGCAGTTCTTC. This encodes CASSTTPTDPGEQFF.

The chain's CDR3 is CASSYSGPGRTQYF. DNA for the CDR3: TGTGCCAGCAGTTACTCAGGGCCCGGGCGGACCCAGTACTTC. This chain connects TRBV6-5 to TRBJ2-5, with D uncertain. The CDR3 extends over 14 amino acids. In germline, CDR1 is MNHEY, CDR2 SVGAGI. The V gene lost 0 bases and the J gene lost 7 bases, with 12 bases spanning the gap.